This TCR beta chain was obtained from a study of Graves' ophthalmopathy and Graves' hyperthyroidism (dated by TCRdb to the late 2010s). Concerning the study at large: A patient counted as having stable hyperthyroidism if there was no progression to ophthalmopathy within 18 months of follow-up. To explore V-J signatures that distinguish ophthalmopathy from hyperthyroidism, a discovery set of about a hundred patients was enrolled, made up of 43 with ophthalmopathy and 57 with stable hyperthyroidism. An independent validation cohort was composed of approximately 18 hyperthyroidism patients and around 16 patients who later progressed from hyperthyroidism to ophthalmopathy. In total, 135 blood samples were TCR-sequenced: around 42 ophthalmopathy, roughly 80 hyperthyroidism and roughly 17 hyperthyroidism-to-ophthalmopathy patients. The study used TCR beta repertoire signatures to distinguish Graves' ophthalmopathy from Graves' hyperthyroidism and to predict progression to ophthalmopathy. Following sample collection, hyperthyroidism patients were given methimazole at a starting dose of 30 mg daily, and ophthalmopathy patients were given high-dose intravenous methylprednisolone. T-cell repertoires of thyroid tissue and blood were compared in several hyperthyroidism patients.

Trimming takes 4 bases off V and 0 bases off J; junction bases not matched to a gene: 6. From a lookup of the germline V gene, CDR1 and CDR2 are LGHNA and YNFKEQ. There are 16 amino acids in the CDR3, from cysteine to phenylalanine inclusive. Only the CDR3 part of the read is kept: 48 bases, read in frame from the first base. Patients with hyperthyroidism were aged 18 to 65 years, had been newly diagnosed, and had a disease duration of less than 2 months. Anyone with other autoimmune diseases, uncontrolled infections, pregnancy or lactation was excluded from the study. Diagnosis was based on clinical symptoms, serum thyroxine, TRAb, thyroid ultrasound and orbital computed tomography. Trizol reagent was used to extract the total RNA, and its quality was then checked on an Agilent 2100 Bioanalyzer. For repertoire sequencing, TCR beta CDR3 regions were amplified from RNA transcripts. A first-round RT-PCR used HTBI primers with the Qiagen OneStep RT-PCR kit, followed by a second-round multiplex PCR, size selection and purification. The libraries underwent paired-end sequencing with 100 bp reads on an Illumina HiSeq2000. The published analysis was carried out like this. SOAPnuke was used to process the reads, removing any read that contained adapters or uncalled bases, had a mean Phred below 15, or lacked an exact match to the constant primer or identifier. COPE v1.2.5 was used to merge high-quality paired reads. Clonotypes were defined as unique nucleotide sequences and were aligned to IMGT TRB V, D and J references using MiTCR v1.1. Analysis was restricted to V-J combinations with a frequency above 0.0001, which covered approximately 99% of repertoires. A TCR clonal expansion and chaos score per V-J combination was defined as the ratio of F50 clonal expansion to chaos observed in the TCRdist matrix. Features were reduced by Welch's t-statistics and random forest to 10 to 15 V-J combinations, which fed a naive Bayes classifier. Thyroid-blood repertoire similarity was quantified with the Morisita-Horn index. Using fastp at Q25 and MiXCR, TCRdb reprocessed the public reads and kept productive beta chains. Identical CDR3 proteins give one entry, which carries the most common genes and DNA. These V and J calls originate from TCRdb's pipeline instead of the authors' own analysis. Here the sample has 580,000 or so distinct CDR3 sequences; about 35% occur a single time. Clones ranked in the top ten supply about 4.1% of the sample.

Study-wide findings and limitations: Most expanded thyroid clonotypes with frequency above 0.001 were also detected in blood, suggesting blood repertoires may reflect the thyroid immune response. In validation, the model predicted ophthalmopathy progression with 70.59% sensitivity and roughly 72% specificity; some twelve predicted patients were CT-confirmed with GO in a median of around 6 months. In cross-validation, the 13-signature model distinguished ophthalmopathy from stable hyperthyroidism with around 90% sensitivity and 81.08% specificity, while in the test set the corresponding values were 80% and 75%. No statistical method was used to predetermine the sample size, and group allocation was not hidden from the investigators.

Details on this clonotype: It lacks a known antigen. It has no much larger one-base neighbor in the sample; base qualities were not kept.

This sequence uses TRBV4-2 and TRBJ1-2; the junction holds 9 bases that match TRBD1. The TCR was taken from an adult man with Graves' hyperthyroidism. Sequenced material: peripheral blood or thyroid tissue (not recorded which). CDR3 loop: CASSPEGTGTNYGYTF. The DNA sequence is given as TGTGCCAGCAGCCCCGAGGGGACAGGGACTAACTATGGCTACACCTTC.